This TCR beta chain was identified in a study of OX40 agonist ivuxolimab in advanced cancers. Study-level background: Ivuxolimab was a fully human IgG2 agonistic monoclonal antibody targeting the costimulatory receptor OX40 (CD134). The paper describes the monotherapy dose-escalation part (N ≈ 52 patients) of the phase I trial of ivuxolimab. Patients were allowed to have had prior anti-PD-1, anti-PD-L1 or anti-CTLA-4 therapy, and approximately 41% of the dose-escalation patients had previously received checkpoint inhibitors. Of the approximately 54 dose-escalation patients, hepatocellular carcinoma was present in about 20, melanoma in around 15, renal cell carcinoma in 9 and head and neck cancer in 9. Peripheral TCRbeta sequencing aimed to test whether ivuxolimab altered TCR sequence diversity and caused clonal T-cell expansion. Intravenous ivuxolimab was administered to patients every 2 weeks at six dose levels: 0.01, 0.1, 0.3, 1.5, 3 and 10 mg/kg. The dose-escalation cohort was roughly 83% male with a mean age of about 58 years, ranging from roughly 20 to 80. Three dose-escalation patients achieved partial responses, one with hepatocellular carcinoma and two with cutaneous melanoma. The full study reports these points: Low levels of normalized T-cell clonal expansion were also shown by some nonresponding patients. At doses of 0.1 to 3.0 mg/kg, clonal expansion of both CD4+ and CD8+ blood T cells was observed from baseline to week 6. In the 0.1-3.0 mg/kg groups, partial responders had among the lowest normalized peripheral clonal expansion, particularly in CD8+ T cells. Which antigens the clonally expanded peripheral T cells were specific for was not determined. After ivuxolimab, expanded clones were on average more numerous among CD8+ T cells than among CD4+ T cells.

In the germline V gene, CDR1 corresponds to MDHEN and CDR2 to SYDVKM. Measured from the cysteine to the phenylalanine, the CDR3 is 14 residues long. Only the CDR3 portion is preserved as DNA: 42 bases, with reading frame beginning at the first base. V gives up 8 bases and J gives up 0 bases, and the segment between their germline ends measures 11 bases. Genomic DNA was isolated from the sorted cells so that the TCRbeta CDR3 region could be sequenced. The immunoSEQ Assay was used to sequence the TCRbeta CDR3 regions. What TCRdb holds here is the immuneACCESS table cut down to in-frame rearrangements. Part of the clones is not present; checked against another copy, under half of the missing clones reflect an unresolved V gene, and the others are unexplained. A total of 95,000 to 150,000 clones appear in this sample, around 93% of them only once. The ten biggest clones cover about 0.15% of the sample.

Patients with a history of autoimmune disease or receiving systemic immunosuppression were excluded from the trial. Peripheral blood for TCR sequencing was collected from all dose cohorts at baseline, on cycle 4 day 1, and on cycle 7 day 1. Samples came from an open-label, multicenter, first-in-human phase I dose-escalation trial of ivuxolimab. Adults with locally advanced or metastatic melanoma, renal cell, hepatocellular, or head and neck squamous cell carcinoma were enrolled in the trial. Before TCR sequencing, CD4+ T cells and CD8+ T cells were sorted from peripheral blood as separate populations. Details on this clone: It has no known antigen specificity. The input lacks base qualities; no much larger clone sits a single base away.

This specimen was CD4+ or CD8+ T cells sorted from blood, taken in a trial of the OX40 agonist ivuxolimab. The chain is encoded by TRBV28 joined to TRBJ1-5, with the D gene not confidently named. The sequence was obtained from an adult with an advanced solid tumor such as melanoma, head and neck, liver or kidney cancer. In nucleotides, the sequence is TGTGCCAGCCTACAGAAAAATAGCAATCAGCCCCAGCATTTT. Translation gives CASLQKNSNQPQHF.